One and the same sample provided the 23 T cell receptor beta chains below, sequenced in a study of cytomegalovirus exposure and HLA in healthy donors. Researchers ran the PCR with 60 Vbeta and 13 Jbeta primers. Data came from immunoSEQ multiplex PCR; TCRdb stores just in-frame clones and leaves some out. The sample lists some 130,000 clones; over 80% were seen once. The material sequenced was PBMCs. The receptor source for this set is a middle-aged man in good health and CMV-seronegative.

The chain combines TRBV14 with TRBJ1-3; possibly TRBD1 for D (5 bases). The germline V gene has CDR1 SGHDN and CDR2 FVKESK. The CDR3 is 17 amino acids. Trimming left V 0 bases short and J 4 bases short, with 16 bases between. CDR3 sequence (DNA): TGTGCCAGCAGCCAAGATATGCCAGGGCCGCGAGGAAACACCATATATTTT. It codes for CASSQDMPGPRGNTIYF.

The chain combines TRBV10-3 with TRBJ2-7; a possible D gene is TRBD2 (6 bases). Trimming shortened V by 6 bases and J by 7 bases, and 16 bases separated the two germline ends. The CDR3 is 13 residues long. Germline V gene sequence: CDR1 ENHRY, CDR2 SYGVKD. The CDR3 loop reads CAIRGRSSNEQYF. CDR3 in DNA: TGTGCCATCAGGGGGAGGTCATCTAATGAGCAGTACTTC.

The chain's CDR3 is CASSPLDRGKEKLFF. The DNA of the CDR3 is TGTGCCAGCTCACCACTGGACAGGGGGAAGGAAAAACTGTTTTTT. This chain joins TRBV18 and TRBJ1-4; 10 nucleotides align to TRBD1. The germline V gene has CDR1 KGHSH and CDR2 LQKENI. The CDR3 runs to 15 residues. The J segment lost 8 bases and the V segment lost 1 base, leaving 4 bases of the junction unmatched. Based on the CDR3 plus reference TRBV18 and TRBJ1-4, the full variable domain is NAGVMQNPRHLVRRRGQEARLRCSPMKGHSHVYWYRQLPEEGLKFMVYLQKENIIDESGMPKERFSAEFPKEGPSILRIQQVVRGDSAAYFCASSPLDRGKEKLFFGSGTQLSVL.

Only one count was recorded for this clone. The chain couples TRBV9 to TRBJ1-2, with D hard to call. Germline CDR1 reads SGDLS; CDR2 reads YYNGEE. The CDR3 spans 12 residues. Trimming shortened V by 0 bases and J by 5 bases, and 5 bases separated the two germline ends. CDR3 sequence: CASSVAQYGYTF. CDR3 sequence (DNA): TGTGCCAGCAGCGTAGCCCAGTATGGCTACACCTTC.

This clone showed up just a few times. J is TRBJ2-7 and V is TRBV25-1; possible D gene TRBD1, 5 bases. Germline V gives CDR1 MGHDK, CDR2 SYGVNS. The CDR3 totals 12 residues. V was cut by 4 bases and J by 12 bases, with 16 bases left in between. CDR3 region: CASSVTGQVRYF. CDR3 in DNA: TGTGCCAGCAGTGTCACAGGTCAAGTCAGGTACTTC.

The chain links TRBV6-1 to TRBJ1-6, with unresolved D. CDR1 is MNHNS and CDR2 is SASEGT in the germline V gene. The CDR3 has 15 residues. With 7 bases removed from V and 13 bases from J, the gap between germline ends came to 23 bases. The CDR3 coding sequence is TGTGCCAGCAACCCTAGCCTCAGGAGGGTATCGCCCCTCCACTTT. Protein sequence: CASNPSLRRVSPLHF.

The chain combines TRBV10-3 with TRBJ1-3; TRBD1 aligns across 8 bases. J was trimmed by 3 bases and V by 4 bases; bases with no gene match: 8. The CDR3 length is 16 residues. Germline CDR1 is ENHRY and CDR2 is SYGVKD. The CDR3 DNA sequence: TGTGCCATCAGTGGCCAATCGGACAGGGATGGAAACACCATATATTTT. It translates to CAISGQSDRDGNTIYF.

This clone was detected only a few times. This chain's CDR3 is CASSAGRNYGYTF. CDR3 bases: TGTGCCAGCAGCGCAGGGAGGAACTATGGCTACACCTTC. The chain links TRBV7-8 to TRBJ1-2; possible D gene TRBD1, 5 bases. The germline V gene encodes CDR1 SGHVS and CDR2 FQNEAQ. The CDR3 has 13 residues. V was cut by 5 bases and J by 2 bases, with 9 bases left in between.

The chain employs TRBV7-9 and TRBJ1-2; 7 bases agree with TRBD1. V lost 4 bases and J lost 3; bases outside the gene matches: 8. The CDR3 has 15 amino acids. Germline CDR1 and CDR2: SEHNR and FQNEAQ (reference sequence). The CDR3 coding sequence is TGTGCCAGCAGCTCCACACGACAGGGCCACTATGGCTACACCTTC. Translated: CASSSTRQGHYGYTF.

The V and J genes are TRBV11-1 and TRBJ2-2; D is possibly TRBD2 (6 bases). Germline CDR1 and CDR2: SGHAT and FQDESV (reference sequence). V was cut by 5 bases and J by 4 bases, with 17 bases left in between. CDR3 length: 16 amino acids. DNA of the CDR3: TGTGCCAGCAGCCCCTCCAGGACTACCTCCACCGGGGAGCTGTTTTTT. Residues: CASSPSRTTSTGELFF.

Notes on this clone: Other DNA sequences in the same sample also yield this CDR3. The CDR3 coding sequence is TGCGCCAGCAGCCTGGGACACCAGAATGAAAAACTGTTTTTT. Protein: CASSLGHQNEKLFF. The rearrangement joins TRBV5-1 to TRBJ1-4, with D possibly TRBD1 on 6 matching bases. Trimming shortened V by 4 bases and J by 5 bases, and 12 bases separated the two germline ends. Per germline, CDR1 SGHRS and CDR2 YFSETQ. There are 14 residues in the CDR3.

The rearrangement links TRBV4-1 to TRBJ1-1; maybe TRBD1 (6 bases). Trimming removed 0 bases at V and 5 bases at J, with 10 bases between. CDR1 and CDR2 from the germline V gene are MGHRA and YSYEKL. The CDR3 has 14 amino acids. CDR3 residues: CASSQDRGLTEAFF. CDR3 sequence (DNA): TGCGCCAGCAGCCAAGACAGGGGTTTGACTGAAGCTTTCTTT.

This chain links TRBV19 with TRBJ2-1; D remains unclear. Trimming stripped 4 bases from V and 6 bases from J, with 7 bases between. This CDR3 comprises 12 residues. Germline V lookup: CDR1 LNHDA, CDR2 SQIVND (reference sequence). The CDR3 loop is CASSNAVNEQFF. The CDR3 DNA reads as TGTGCCAGTAGTAACGCGGTCAATGAGCAGTTCTTC.

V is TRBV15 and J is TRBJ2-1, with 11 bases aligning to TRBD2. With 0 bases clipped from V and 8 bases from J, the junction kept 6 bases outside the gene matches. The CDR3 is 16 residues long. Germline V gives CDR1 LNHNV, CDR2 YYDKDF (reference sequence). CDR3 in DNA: TGTGCCACCAGCAGAGATGGGCTAGCGGGGGGTTATGAGCAGTTCTTC. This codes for CATSRDGLAGGYEQFF.

CDR3 nucleotide sequence: TGTGCCAGCACGCGACAGGGGGCGAACACTGAAGCTTTCTTT. As protein: CASTRQGANTEAFF. V gene TRBV2 combines with J gene TRBJ1-1; 10 bases agree with TRBD1. Germline CDR1 reads SNHLY; CDR2 reads FYNNEI. V lost 7 bases, J lost 1 base, and 3 bases stayed unmatched. There are 14 residues in the CDR3. Full variable domain (remainder filled in from reference TRBV2 and TRBJ1-1): EPEVTQTPSHQVTQMGQEVILRCVPISNHLYFYWYRQILGQKVEFLVSFYNNEISEKSEIFDDQFSVERPDGSNFTLKIRSTKLEDSAMYFCASTRQGANTEAFFGQGTRLTVV.

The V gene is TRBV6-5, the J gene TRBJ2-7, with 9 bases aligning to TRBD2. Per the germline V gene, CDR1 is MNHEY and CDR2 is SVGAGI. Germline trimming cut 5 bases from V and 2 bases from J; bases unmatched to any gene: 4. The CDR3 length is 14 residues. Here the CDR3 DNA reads TGTGCCAGCAGTACAATAGCGGGGGCCTACGAGCAGTACTTC. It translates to CASSTIAGAYEQYF.

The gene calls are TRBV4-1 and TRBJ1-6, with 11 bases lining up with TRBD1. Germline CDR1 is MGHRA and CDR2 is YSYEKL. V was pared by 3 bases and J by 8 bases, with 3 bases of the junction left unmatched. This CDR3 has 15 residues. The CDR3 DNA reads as TGCGCCAGCAGCCATGGACAGGGGGCGGATTCACCCCTCCACTTT. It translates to CASSHGQGADSPLHF.

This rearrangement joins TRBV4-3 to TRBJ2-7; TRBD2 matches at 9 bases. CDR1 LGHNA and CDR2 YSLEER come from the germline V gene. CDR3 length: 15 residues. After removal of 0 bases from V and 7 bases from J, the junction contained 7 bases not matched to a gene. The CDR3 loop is CASSQELAGVSEQYF. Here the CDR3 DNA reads TGCGCCAGCAGCCAAGAGTTAGCGGGAGTAAGTGAGCAGTACTTC.

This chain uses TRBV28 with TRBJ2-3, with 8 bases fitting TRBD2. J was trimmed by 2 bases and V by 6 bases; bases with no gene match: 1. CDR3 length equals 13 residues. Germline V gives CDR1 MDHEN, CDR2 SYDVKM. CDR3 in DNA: TGTGCCAGCAGGACTAGCGTCACAGATACGCAGTATTTT. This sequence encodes CASRTSVTDTQYF.

CDR3 nucleotide sequence: TGTGCCTGGAGTGTAAGAGGGACTTTGAGGGGGGAGGGTGAAGCTTTCTTT. This codes for CAWSVRGTLRGEGEAFF. The chain joins TRBV30 to TRBJ1-1; TRBD1 is a possible D gene (6 bases). This CDR3 spans 17 amino acids. Between the trimmed V and J ends, which lost 0 bases and 7 bases, there was a span of 24 bases. Germline-derived CDR1 and CDR2 are GTSNPN and SVGIG (reference sequence). Filled out from reference TRBV30 and TRBJ1-1, the complete variable domain reads SQTIHQWPATLVQPVGSPLSLECTVEGTSNPNLYWYRQAAGRGLQLLFYSVGIGQISSEVPQNLSASRPQDRQFILSSKKLLLSDSGFYLCAWSVRGTLRGEGEAFFGQGTRLTVV.

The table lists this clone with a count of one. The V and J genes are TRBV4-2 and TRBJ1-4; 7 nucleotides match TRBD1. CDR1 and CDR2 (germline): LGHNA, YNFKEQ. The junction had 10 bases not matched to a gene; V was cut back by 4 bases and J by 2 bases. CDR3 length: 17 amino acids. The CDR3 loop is CASSPRTGGSTNEKLFF. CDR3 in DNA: TGTGCCAGCAGCCCACGGACAGGAGGGTCGACTAATGAAAAACTGTTTTTT.

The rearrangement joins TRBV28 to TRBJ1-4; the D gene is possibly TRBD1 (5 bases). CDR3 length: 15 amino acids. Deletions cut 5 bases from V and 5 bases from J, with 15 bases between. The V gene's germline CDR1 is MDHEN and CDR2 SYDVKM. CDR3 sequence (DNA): TGTGCCAGCAGTCGACGACAGAGAGGAAATGAAAAACTGTTTTTT. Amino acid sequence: CASSRRQRGNEKLFF.

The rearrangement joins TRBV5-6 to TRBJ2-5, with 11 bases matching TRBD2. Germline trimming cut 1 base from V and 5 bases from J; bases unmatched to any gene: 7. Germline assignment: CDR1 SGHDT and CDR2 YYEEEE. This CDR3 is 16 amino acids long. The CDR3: CASSLWLAGGRETQYF. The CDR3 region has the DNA TGTGCCAGCAGCTTGTGGCTAGCGGGAGGCAGGGAGACCCAGTACTTC.